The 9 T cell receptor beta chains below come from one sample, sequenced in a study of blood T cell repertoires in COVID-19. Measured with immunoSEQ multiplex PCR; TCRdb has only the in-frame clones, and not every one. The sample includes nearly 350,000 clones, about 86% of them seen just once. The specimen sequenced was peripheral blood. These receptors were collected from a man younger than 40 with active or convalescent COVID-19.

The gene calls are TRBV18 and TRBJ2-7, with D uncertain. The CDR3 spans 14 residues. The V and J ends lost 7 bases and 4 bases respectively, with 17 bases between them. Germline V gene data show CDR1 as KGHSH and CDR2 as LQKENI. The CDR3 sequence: CASCSRAGIYEQYF. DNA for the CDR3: TGTGCCAGCTGTTCGAGAGCAGGAATTTACGAGCAGTACTTC.

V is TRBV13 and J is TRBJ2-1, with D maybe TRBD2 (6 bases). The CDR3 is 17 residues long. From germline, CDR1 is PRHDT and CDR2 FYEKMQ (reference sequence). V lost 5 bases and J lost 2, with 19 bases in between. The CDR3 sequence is CASSHIHGRVTYNEQFF. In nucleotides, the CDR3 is TGTGCCAGCAGCCATATCCACGGGAGAGTGACCTACAATGAGCAGTTCTTC.

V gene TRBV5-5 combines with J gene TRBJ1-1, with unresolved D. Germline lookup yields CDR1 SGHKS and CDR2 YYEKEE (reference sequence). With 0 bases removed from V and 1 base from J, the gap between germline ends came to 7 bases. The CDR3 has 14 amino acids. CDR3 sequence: CASSLVSGNTEAFF. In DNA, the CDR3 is TGTGCCAGCAGCTTGGTTTCCGGGAACACTGAAGCTTTCTTT.

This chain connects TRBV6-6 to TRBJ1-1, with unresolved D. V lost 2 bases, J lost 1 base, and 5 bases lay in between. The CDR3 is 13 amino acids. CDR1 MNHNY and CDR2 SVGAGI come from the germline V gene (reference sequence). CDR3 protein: CASSYVANTEAFF. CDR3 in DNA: TGTGCCAGCAGTTACGTAGCGAACACTGAAGCTTTCTTT.

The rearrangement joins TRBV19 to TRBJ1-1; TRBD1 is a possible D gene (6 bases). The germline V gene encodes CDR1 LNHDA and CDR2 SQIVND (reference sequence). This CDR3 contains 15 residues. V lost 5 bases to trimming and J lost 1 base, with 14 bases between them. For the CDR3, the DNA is TGTGCCAGTAGTTTATTGACAGGAGCGAACACTGAAGCTTTCTTT. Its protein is CASSLLTGANTEAFF. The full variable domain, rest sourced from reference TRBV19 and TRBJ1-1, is DGGITQSPKYLFRKEGQNVTLSCEQNLNHDAMYWYRQDPGQGLRLIYYSQIVNDFQKGDIAEGYSVSREKKESFPLTVTSAQKNPTAFYLCASSLLTGANTEAFFGQGTRLTVV.

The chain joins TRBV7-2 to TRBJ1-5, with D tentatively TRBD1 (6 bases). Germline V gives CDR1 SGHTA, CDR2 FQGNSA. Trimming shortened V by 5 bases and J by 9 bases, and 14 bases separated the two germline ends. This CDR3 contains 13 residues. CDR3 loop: CASSTRQEWPQHF. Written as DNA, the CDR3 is TGTGCCAGCAGCACCCGACAGGAGTGGCCCCAGCATTTT.

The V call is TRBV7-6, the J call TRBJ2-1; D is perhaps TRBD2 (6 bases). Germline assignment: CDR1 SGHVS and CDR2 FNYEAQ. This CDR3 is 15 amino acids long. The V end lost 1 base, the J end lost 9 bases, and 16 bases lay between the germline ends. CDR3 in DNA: TGTGCCAGCAGCTTAGTTCGGGGGACCCGATCTGAGCAGTTCTTC. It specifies CASSLVRGTRSEQFF.

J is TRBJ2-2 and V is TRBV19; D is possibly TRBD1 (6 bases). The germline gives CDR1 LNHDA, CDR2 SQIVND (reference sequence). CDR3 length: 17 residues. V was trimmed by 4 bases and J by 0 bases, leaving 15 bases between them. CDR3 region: CASSTLGAATNTGELFF. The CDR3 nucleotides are TGTGCCAGTAGTACCCTGGGGGCCGCCACGAACACCGGGGAGCTGTTTTTT. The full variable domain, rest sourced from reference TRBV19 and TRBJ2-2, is DGGITQSPKYLFRKEGQNVTLSCEQNLNHDAMYWYRQDPGQGLRLIYYSQIVNDFQKGDIAEGYSVSREKKESFPLTVTSAQKNPTAFYLCASSTLGAATNTGELFFGEGSRLTVL.

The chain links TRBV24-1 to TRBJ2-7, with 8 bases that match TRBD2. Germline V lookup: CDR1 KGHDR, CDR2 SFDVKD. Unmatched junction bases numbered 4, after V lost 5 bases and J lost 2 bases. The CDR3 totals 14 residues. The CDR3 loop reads CATSAAGGTYEQYF. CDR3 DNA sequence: TGTGCCACCAGTGCGGCGGGAGGTACCTACGAGCAGTACTTC.